These 27 T cell receptor beta chains came from one sample sequenced in a study of shared clonotypes between healthy human individuals. Profiled with immunoSEQ multiplex PCR; TCRdb holds only in-frame clones, not every one. Here the sample spans approximately 2.1 million clones, over 90% being singletons. The material sequenced was naive CD4+ T cells from PBMCs. Subset described: CD45RA+ positively selected. The receptors here all came from a man aged 18 to 30 in good health. Some clones in this sample may be carry-over from other donors' samples.

The rearrangement uses TRBV11-1 and TRBJ2-1; possibly TRBD2 for D (6 bases). Germline CDR1 and CDR2: SGHAT and FQDESV (reference sequence). The V end was cut by 5 bases, the J end by 0 bases, with 11 bases between. The length of the CDR3 is 15 residues. Written as DNA, the CDR3 is TGTGCCAGCAGCCTAACTAGCTTCTCCTACAATGAGCAGTTCTTC. It specifies CASSLTSFSYNEQFF.

The V gene is TRBV28, the J gene TRBJ1-4; D gene unclear. The CDR3 covers 14 residues. Looked up from germline, CDR1 is MDHEN and CDR2 is SYDVKM. V lost 2 bases and J 5 bases, leaving 9 bases between the germline ends. The CDR3 loop is CASSLGLGNEKLFF. DNA of the CDR3: TGTGCCAGCAGTTTAGGTTTAGGGAATGAAAAACTGTTTTTT. The whole variable domain, filled in from reference TRBV28 and TRBJ1-4, reads DVKVTQSSRYLVKRTGEKVFLECVQDMDHENMFWYRQDPGLGLRLIYFSYDVKMKEKGDIPEGYSVSREKKERFSLILESASTNQTSMYLCASSLGLGNEKLFFGSGTQLSVL.

The chain recombines TRBV6-5 with TRBJ2-7; TRBD1 is a possible D gene (7 bases). With 6 bases removed from V and 0 bases from J, the gap between germline ends came to 12 bases. CDR1 and CDR2 (germline): MNHEY, SVGAGI. This CDR3 contains 14 residues. The CDR3 DNA reads as TGTGCCAGCAGCCGGGGGACAGTCTCCTACGAGCAGTACTTC. Protein: CASSRGTVSYEQYF.

The V call is TRBV2, the J call TRBJ1-2, with 7 nucleotides matching TRBD1. This CDR3 region has 13 residues. Germline V gene sequence: CDR1 SNHLY, CDR2 FYNNEI. V gave up 4 bases and J gave up 4 bases; unmatched junction bases: 3. As DNA, the CDR3 is TGTGCCAGCAGTGCGCAGGGGGGCTATGGCTACACCTTC. Translating gives CASSAQGGYGYTF.

In this sample, this clone turned up once. The chain has TRBV4-1 and TRBJ2-7; 8 nucleotides agree with TRBD2. Per germline, CDR1 MGHRA and CDR2 YSYEKL. The V and J ends lost 5 bases and 6 bases, in that order; junction bases with no gene match: 21. The CDR3 is 18 amino acids. CDR3 nucleotides: TGCGCCAGCAGCTCACGGGCGGGCCCCACAGCGGGGGTCGGCGAGCAGTACTTC. Its translation is CASSSRAGPTAGVGEQYF.

The chain uses TRBV5-1 and TRBJ2-1, with D possibly being TRBD1 (5 bases). There are 17 residues in the CDR3. CDR1 is SGHRS and CDR2 is YFSETQ in the germline V gene. Between the trimmed V and J ends, which lost 3 bases and 0 bases, there was a span of 16 bases. Written as DNA, the CDR3 is TGCGCCAGCAGCTCGACCGTAGACAGTTACTCCTACAATGAGCAGTTCTTC. This gives the protein CASSSTVDSYSYNEQFF.

The chain has TRBV5-5 and TRBJ2-1, with no clear D. This CDR3 region has 12 residues. Trimming took off 0 bases at V and 8 bases at J, with 6 bases between the two ends. In germline, CDR1 is SGHKS, CDR2 YYEKEE (reference sequence). The CDR3 DNA is TGTGCCAGCAGCTTGGGCCAGTATGAGCAGTTCTTC. It translates to CASSLGQYEQFF.

The V and J genes are TRBV7-9 and TRBJ2-7, with a tentative D call TRBD1 (6 bases). The length of the CDR3 is 13 residues. V shed 4 bases and J shed 5 bases, with 12 bases lying between them. CDR1 SEHNR and CDR2 FQNEAQ come from the germline V gene (reference sequence). The CDR3 loop reads CASSSWTAHEQYF. The CDR3 coding sequence is TGTGCCAGCAGCTCTTGGACAGCCCACGAGCAGTACTTC.

A single count supports this clone. This sample also contains other DNA sequences that code for the same CDR3. The V and J genes are TRBV28 and TRBJ1-1; 10 nucleotides match TRBD1. Germline lookup yields CDR1 MDHEN and CDR2 SYDVKM. V lost 5 bases, J lost 5 bases, and 5 bases stayed unmatched. The CDR3 extends over 14 amino acids. Written as DNA, the CDR3 is TGTGCCAGCAGTACCAGGACAGGGGGTACTGAAGCTTTCTTT. Amino acids: CASSTRTGGTEAFF.

The chain couples TRBV4-2 to TRBJ2-5; tentative D call: TRBD1 (6 bases). The tail of the sequence fits TRBJ2-7 better, so the J call may be wrong. The CDR3 length is 14 residues. Looked up from germline, CDR1 is LGHNA and CDR2 is YNFKEQ. The CDR3 reads CASSRGGTSDEQYF. As DNA, the CDR3 is TGTGCCAGCAGCCGAGGGGGAACCTCTGACGAGCAGTACTTC.

The rearrangement uses TRBV5-1 and TRBJ2-1; 10 bases align to TRBD2. J gave up 4 bases and V 3 bases, and 4 bases lay outside the gene matches. Germline CDR1 is SGHRS and CDR2 is YFSETQ. The CDR3 is 15 residues long. The CDR3 sequence: CASSYGLAEYNEQFF. CDR3 DNA sequence: TGCGCCAGCAGCTATGGACTAGCGGAGTACAATGAGCAGTTCTTC.

The chain joins TRBV29-1 to TRBJ2-7, with a tentative D call TRBD2 (5 bases). The length of the CDR3 is 12 residues. In germline, CDR1 is SQVTM, CDR2 ANQGSEA. Trimming cost V 6 bases and J 2 bases, with 11 bases left between them. This CDR3 is CSVAEGAYEQYF. Here the CDR3 DNA reads TGCAGCGTGGCAGAGGGAGCCTACGAGCAGTACTTC.

V is TRBV18 and J is TRBJ2-2; D gene ambiguous. V was clipped by 3 bases and J by 7 bases, with 15 bases between them. CDR1 and CDR2 from the germline V gene are KGHSH and LQKENI. The CDR3 spans 15 residues. The DNA of the CDR3 is TGTGCCAGCTCACCCATGTCTCATCCTAACGGGGAGCTGTTTTTT. It encodes CASSPMSHPNGELFF.

The chain links TRBV23-1 to TRBJ2-5; D gene ambiguous. TRBV23-1 is identified as an open reading frame with a role that is uncertain. V dropped 6 bases and J dropped 4 bases, with 6 bases sitting between them. The CDR3 length is 11 residues. CDR3 region: CASRTAETQYF. Here the CDR3 DNA reads TGCGCCAGCAGGACGGCAGAGACCCAGTACTTC.

A few counts support this clone. The chain joins TRBV11-1 to TRBJ1-1, with D perhaps matching TRBD1 (5 bases). The CDR3 loop spans 12 amino acids. Germline V gene sequence: CDR1 SGHAT, CDR2 FQDESV (reference sequence). Between the trimmed V and J ends, which lost 3 bases and 11 bases, there was a span of 13 bases. Here the CDR3 DNA reads TGTGCCAGCAGCTTCCCCGGGTCAGGGGCTTTCTTT. Translating it yields CASSFPGSGAFF.

CDR3: CASSSSVNPIRSGNTIYF. CDR3 in DNA: TGTGCCAGCAGCTCATCGGTGAACCCGATCCGCTCTGGAAACACCATATATTTT. The chain recombines TRBV7-9 with TRBJ1-3; no definite D call. Trimming removed 4 bases from V and 0 bases from J, with 19 bases in between. The V gene's germline CDR1 is SEHNR and CDR2 FQNEAQ (reference sequence). This CDR3 comprises 18 residues.

In DNA, the CDR3 is TGTGCCAGCAGCCCAGGCCTGAATGAAAAACTGTTTTTT. Its translation is CASSPGLNEKLFF. This chain uses TRBV14 with TRBJ1-4; D is ambiguous. Germline V CDR1 and CDR2: SGHDN, FVKESK. Trimming cost V 4 bases and J 5 bases, with 8 bases left between them. This CDR3 has 13 amino acids.

The J gene is TRBJ2-5, the V gene TRBV7-2, with 12 positions matching TRBD2. There are 14 residues in the CDR3. CDR1 and CDR2 (germline): SGHTA, FQGNSA. V lost 7 bases to trimming and J lost 5 bases; unmatched junction nucleotides: 5. CDR3 DNA sequence: TGTGCCAGCACCCTGGGGACTAGCGGGGAGACCCAGTACTTC. The encoded protein is CASTLGTSGETQYF.

The V and J genes are TRBV21-1 and TRBJ2-7; the table's D call TRBD2 went unverified against the DNA. TRBV21-1 has pseudogene status. CDR3 length equals 11 residues. DNA for the CDR3: TGTGCCGGATTTAGCGGCTACGAGCAGTACTTC. Translation: CAGFSGYEQYF.

This sequence joins TRBV28 and TRBJ1-5; D possibly corresponds to TRBD1 (5 bases). V was shortened by 4 bases and J by 2 bases, with 12 bases between the two germline ends. This CDR3 has 15 amino acids. CDR1 and CDR2 (germline): MDHEN, SYDVKM. This CDR3 is CASSSGGDGNQPQHF. CDR3 coding DNA: TGTGCCAGCAGTTCCGGGGGGGATGGCAATCAGCCCCAGCATTTT.

In the case of this clone: Other DNA sequences of this sample code for an identical CDR3. J is TRBJ1-5 and V is TRBV4-3; unclear D gene. V was pared by 1 base and J by 5 bases, with 6 bases between. The CDR3 has 13 residues. Germline lookup yields CDR1 LGHNA and CDR2 YSLEER. The CDR3 loop reads CASSQAVHQPQHF. For the CDR3, the DNA is TGCGCCAGCAGCCAAGCTGTCCATCAGCCCCAGCATTTT.

The DNA of the CDR3 is TGTGCCAGCAGTCAGAAGTTCACAGATACGCAGTATTTT. As protein: CASSQKFTDTQYF. This rearrangement joins TRBV7-9 to TRBJ2-3; D not certain. The germline V gene has CDR1 SEHNR and CDR2 FQNEAQ (reference sequence). The CDR3 is 13 amino acids. V lost 6 bases to trimming and J lost 2 bases, with 9 bases between them.

The chain is built from TRBV5-6 and TRBJ2-7; D perhaps matches TRBD1 (6 bases). Germline loops: CDR1 SGHDT, CDR2 YYEEEE. The CDR3 has 15 amino acids. Trimming left V 4 bases short and J 7 bases short, with 21 bases between. The CDR3 is CASSHQGTGEREQYF. The DNA of the CDR3 is TGTGCCAGCAGCCACCAGGGGACCGGGGAAAGGGAGCAGTACTTC.

This clone was seen a single time. V is TRBV5-1 and J is TRBJ2-7; no clear D. CDR1 and CDR2 from the germline V gene are SGHRS and YFSETQ. V lost 0 bases, J lost 5 bases, and 15 bases lay in between. The CDR3 is made up of 15 amino acids. The CDR3 loop is CASSLVHSNPHEQYF. As DNA, the CDR3 is TGCGCCAGCAGCTTGGTCCATTCAAATCCCCACGAGCAGTACTTC.

This clone has just one count. The chain uses TRBV19 and TRBJ1-2; no clear D. Germline CDR1 LNHDA, CDR2 SQIVND (reference sequence). CDR3 size: 13 residues. Trimming removed 3 bases from V and 6 bases from J, with 11 bases in between. The CDR3 sequence: CASSMDGVDGYTF. CDR3 nucleotides: TGTGCCAGTAGTATGGACGGAGTCGATGGCTACACCTTC.

Turning to this clone: Other nucleotide sequences from this sample produce the same CDR3. J is TRBJ2-1 and V is TRBV7-3; 7 bases line up with TRBD2. V lost 2 bases to trimming and J lost 0 bases; unmatched junction nucleotides: 1. The germline CDR1 and CDR2 sequences are SGHTA and FQGTGA. The CDR3 extends over 15 amino acids. The CDR3 DNA follows: TGTGCCAGCAGCTTATCGGGGGGCTCCTACAATGAGCAGTTCTTC. Translated: CASSLSGGSYNEQFF.

The chain combines TRBV27 with TRBJ2-7, with a possible D match to TRBD1 (5 bases). In germline, CDR1 is MNHEY, CDR2 SMNVEV (reference sequence). With 1 base removed from V and 0 bases from J, the gap between germline ends came to 19 bases. There are 18 residues in the CDR3. This CDR3 reads CASSLYRWGPTSSYEQYF. DNA for the CDR3: TGTGCCAGCAGTTTATATAGGTGGGGCCCGACATCCTCCTACGAGCAGTACTTC.